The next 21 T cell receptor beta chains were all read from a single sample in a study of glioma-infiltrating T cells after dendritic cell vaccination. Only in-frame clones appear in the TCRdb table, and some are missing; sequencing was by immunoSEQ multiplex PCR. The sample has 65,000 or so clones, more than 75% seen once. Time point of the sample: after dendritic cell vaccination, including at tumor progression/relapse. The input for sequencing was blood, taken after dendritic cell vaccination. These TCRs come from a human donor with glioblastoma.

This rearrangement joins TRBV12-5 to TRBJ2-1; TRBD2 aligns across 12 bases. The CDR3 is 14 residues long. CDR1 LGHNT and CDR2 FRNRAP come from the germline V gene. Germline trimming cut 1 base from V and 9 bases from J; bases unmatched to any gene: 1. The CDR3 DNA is TGTGCTAGTGGTTTGGCTAGCGGGGGGGGTGAGCAGTTCTTC. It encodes CASGLASGGGEQFF.

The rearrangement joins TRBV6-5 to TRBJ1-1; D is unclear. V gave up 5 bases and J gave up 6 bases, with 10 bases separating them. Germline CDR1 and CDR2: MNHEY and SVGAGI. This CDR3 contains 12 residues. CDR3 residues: CASSRNSAEAFF. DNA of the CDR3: TGTGCCAGCAGTAGAAATTCGGCTGAAGCTTTCTTT.

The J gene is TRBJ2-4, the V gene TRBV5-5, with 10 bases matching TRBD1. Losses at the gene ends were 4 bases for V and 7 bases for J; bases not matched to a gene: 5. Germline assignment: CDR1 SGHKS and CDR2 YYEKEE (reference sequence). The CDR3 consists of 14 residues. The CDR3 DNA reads TGTGCCAGCAGCCCCGGGACAGGGGTTAACATTCAGTACTTC. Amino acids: CASSPGTGVNIQYF.

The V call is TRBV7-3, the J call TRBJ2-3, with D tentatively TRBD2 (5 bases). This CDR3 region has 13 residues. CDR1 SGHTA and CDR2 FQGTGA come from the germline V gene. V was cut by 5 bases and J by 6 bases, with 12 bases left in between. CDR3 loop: CASSPFPGDTQYF. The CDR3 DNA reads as TGTGCCAGCAGCCCATTCCCGGGGGATACGCAGTATTTT.

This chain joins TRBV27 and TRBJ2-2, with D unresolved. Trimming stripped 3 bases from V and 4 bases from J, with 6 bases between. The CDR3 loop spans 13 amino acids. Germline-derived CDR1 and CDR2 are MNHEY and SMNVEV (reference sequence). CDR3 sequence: CASSFISTGELFF. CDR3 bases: TGTGCCAGCAGTTTTATCAGCACCGGGGAGCTGTTTTTT.

This CDR3 reads CASGSGLAGGAQFF. DNA of the CDR3: TGTGCCAGCGGCTCGGGACTAGCGGGAGGGGCGCAGTTCTTC. The J gene is TRBJ2-1, the V gene TRBV7-9, with 16 bases lining up with TRBD2. Germline CDR1 and CDR2: SEHNR and FQNEAQ (reference sequence). The CDR3 contains 14 residues. The J segment lost 12 bases and the V segment lost 8 bases, leaving 7 bases of the junction unmatched.

CDR3 sequence (DNA): TGTGCCAGCAGTTTGGGAAGGGGAGGTCGAACCGGGGAGCTGTTTTTT. Amino acid sequence: CASSLGRGGRTGELFF. The V call is TRBV27, the J call TRBJ2-2, with a weak D call TRBD2 (6 bases). The V end lost 3 bases, the J end lost 5 bases, and 16 bases lay between the germline ends. This CDR3 is built from 16 residues. Per germline, CDR1 MNHEY and CDR2 SMNVEV (reference sequence).

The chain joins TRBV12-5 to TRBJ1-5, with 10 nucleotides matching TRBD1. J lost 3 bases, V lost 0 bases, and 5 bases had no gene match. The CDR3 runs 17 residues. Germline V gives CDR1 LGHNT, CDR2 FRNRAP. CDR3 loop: CASGLVLTGGYNQPQHF. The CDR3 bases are TGTGCTAGTGGTTTGGTCTTGACAGGGGGCTACAATCAGCCCCAGCATTTT.

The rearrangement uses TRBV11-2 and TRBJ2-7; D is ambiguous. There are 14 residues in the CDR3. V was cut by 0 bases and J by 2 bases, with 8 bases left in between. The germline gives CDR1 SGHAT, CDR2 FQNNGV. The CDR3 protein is CASSLDDGAYEQYF. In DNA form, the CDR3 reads TGTGCCAGCAGCTTAGATGACGGAGCCTACGAGCAGTACTTC. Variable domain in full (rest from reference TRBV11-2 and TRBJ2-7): EAGVAQSPRYKIIEKRQSVAFWCNPISGHATLYWYQQILGQGPKLLIQFQNNGVVDDSQLPKDRFSAERLKGVDSTLKIQPAKLEDSAVYLCASSLDDGAYEQYFGPGTRLTVT.

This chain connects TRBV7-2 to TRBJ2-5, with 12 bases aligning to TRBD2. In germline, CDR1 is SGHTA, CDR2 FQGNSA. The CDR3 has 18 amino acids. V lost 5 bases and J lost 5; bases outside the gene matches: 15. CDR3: CASSPRLAGAPGGETQYF. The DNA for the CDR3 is TGTGCCAGCAGCCCGCGACTAGCGGGGGCCCCCGGTGGGGAGACCCAGTACTTC.

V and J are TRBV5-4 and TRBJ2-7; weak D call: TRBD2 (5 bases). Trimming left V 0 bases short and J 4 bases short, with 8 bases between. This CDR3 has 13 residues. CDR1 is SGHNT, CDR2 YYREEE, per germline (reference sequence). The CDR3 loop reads CASSLEPGYEQYF. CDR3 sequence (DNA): TGTGCCAGCAGCTTGGAACCGGGGTACGAGCAGTACTTC.

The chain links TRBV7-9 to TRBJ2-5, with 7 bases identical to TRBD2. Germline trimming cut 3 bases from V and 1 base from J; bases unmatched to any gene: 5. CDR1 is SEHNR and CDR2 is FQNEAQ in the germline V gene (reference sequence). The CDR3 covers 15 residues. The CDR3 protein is CASSFTASGQETQYF. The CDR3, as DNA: TGTGCCAGCAGCTTTACTGCTAGCGGCCAAGAGACCCAGTACTTC.

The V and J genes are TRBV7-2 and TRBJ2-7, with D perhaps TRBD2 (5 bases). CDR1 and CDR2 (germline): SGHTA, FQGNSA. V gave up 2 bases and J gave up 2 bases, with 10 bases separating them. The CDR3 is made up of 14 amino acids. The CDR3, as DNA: TGTGCCAGCAGCTTAACGGACGGGGCCTACGAGCAGTACTTC. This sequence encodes CASSLTDGAYEQYF.

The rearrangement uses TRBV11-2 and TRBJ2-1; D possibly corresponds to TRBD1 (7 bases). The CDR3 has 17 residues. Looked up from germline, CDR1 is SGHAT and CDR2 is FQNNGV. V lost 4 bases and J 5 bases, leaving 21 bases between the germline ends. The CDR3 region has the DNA TGTGCCAGCAGCTCCGTCACAGGGGTCGCGGGGCACAATGAGCAGTTCTTC. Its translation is CASSSVTGVAGHNEQFF.

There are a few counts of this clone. The CDR3 coding sequence is TGCGCCAGCAGGGGACAAATGAACACTGAAGCTTTCTTT. This gives the protein CASRGQMNTEAFF. The chain is built from TRBV5-1 and TRBJ1-1; D perhaps matches TRBD1 (6 bases). The CDR3 totals 13 residues. Trimming left V 5 bases short and J 0 bases short, with 8 bases between. The germline V gene encodes CDR1 SGHRS and CDR2 YFSETQ.

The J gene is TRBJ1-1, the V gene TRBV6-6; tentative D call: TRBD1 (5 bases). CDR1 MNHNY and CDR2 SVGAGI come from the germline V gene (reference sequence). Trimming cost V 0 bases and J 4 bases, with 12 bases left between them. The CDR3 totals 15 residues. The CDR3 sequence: CASSYSQGEGTEAFF. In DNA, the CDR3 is TGTGCCAGCAGTTACTCTCAGGGCGAAGGCACTGAAGCTTTCTTT.

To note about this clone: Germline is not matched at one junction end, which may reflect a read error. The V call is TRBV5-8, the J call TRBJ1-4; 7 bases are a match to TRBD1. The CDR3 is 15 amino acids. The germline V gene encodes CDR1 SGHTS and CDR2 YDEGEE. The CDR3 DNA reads TGTGCCAGCGCCACAGGGGTTTTAACTAATGAAAAACTGTCTTTT. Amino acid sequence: CASATGVLTNEKLSF.

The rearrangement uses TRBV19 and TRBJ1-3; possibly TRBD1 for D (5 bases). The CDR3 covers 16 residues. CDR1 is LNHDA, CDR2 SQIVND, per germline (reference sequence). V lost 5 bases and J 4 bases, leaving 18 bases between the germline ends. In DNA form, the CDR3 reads TGTGCCAGTAGTTCCCGGGCCCTAGGGGTCGGAAACACCATATATTTT. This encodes CASSSRALGVGNTIYF.

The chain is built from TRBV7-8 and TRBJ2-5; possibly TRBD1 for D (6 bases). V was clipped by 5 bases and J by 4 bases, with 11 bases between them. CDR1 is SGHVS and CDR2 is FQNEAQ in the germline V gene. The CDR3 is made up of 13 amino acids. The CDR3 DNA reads TGTGCCAGCAGCCACAGGGTGGGAGAGACCCAGTACTTC. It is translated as CASSHRVGETQYF. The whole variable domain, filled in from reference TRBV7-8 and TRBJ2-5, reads GAGVSQSPRYKVAKRGQDVALRCDPISGHVSLFWYQQALGQGPEFLTYFQNEAQLDKSGLPSDRFFAERPEGSVSTLKIQRTQQEDSAVYLCASSHRVGETQYFGPGTRLLVL.

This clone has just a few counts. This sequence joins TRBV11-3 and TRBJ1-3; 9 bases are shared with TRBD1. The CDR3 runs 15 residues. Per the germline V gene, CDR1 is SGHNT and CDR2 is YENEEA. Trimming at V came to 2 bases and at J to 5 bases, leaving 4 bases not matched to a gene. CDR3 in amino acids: CASSLFDRGRNTIYF. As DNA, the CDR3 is TGTGCCAGCAGCTTATTCGACAGGGGGAGAAACACCATATATTTT.

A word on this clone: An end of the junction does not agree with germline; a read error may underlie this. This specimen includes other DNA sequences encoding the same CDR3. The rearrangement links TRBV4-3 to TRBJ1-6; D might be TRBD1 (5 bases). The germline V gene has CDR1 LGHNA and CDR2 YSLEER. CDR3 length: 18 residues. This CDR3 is CASSQESQGPSYNSPLHF. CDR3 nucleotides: TGCGCCAGCAGCCAAGAGTCGCAGGGCCCCTCCTATAATTCCCCCCTCCACTTT.